Following are 13 T cell receptor beta chains from one sample sequenced in a study of cytomegalovirus exposure and HLA in healthy donors. PCR employed 60 Vbeta and 13 Jbeta primers. The repertoire was sequenced with immunoSEQ multiplex PCR; TCRdb's copy has only in-frame clones and lacks some. The sample lists fewer than 200,000 clones, roughly four fifths occurring once. Material: PBMCs. The receptors were gathered from a woman aged 45-65 years in good health and CMV-seronegative.

The genes are TRBV5-4 and TRBJ2-1; 10 bases are shared with TRBD2. CDR1 is SGHNT, CDR2 YYREEE, per germline (reference sequence). The CDR3 runs 18 residues. With 4 bases clipped from V and 0 bases from J, the junction kept 10 bases outside the gene matches. Here the CDR3 reads CASSPRTSGGGSYNEQFF. CDR3 sequence (DNA): TGTGCCAGCAGCCCCAGGACTAGCGGAGGGGGCTCCTACAATGAGCAGTTCTTC.

This clone was counted only a few times. The chain recombines TRBV27 with TRBJ1-4; the D is unclear. The CDR3 runs to 16 residues. V dropped 2 bases and J dropped 3 bases, with 13 bases sitting between them. The germline V gene has CDR1 MNHEY and CDR2 SMNVEV (reference sequence). CDR3 DNA sequence: TGTGCCAGCAGTTTAACTAGGGTGTCGTCTAATGAAAAACTGTTTTTT. It encodes CASSLTRVSSNEKLFF.

This clone was counted only a few times. The chain is built from TRBV5-1 and TRBJ2-1, with D perhaps matching TRBD2 (6 bases). The CDR3 spans 14 residues. Trimming stripped 4 bases from V and 0 bases from J, with 8 bases between. Germline V CDR1 and CDR2: SGHRS, YFSETQ. The CDR3 loop is CASSRGYSYNEQFF. The DNA for the CDR3 is TGCGCCAGCAGCCGGGGGTACTCCTACAATGAGCAGTTCTTC.

The CDR3 region has the DNA TGCGCCAGCAGCTCCAGACAGGGTTCCTACGAGCAGTACTTC. This translates into CASSSRQGSYEQYF. The chain carries TRBV5-1 and TRBJ2-5, with 7 bases that match TRBD1. The DNA end is more similar to TRBJ2-7, so the J call may be wrong. This CDR3 has 14 amino acids. The germline V gene has CDR1 SGHRS and CDR2 YFSETQ.

The chain has TRBV4-3 and TRBJ2-1, with 7 bases that match TRBD2. Trimming removed 3 bases from V and 8 bases from J; junction bases left unmatched: 7. Germline CDR1 reads LGHNA; CDR2 reads YSLEER. The CDR3 sequence is 14 residues long. The CDR3 sequence is CASSHPAGRDEQFF. CDR3 in DNA: TGCGCCAGCAGCCACCCGGCAGGGAGGGATGAGCAGTTCTTC.

The CDR3 sequence: CASSLEEGQGVQETQYF. DNA for the CDR3: TGTGCCAGCAGCTTAGAGGAGGGACAGGGGGTCCAAGAGACCCAGTACTTC. This chain uses TRBV11-2 with TRBJ2-5, with TRBD1 matching 11 bases. This CDR3 has 17 residues. From germline, CDR1 is SGHAT and CDR2 FQNNGV. The V and J ends lost 0 bases and 1 base, in that order; junction bases with no gene match: 4.

This sequence joins TRBV7-6 and TRBJ2-4; 9 bases agree with TRBD2. Germline V gene sequence: CDR1 SGHVS, CDR2 FNYEAQ. V trimming: 1 base; J trimming: 0 bases; junction bases outside the gene matches: 10. The CDR3 contains 19 residues. The CDR3 region is CASSLVPSGIYQAKNIQYF. CDR3 bases: TGTGCCAGCAGCTTAGTCCCTAGCGGGATATACCAAGCCAAAAACATTCAGTACTTC.

V gene TRBV18 combines with J gene TRBJ2-2, with D uncertain. This CDR3 spans 14 amino acids. Germline V gene lookup returns CDR1 KGHSH and CDR2 LQKENI. V lost 0 bases, J lost 6 bases, and 8 bases lay in between. The DNA of the CDR3 is TGTGCCAGCTCACCACCGTCCGTTGCCGGGGAGCTGTTTTTT. Translating it yields CASSPPSVAGELFF. The variable domain in full, with the rest retrieved from reference TRBV18 and TRBJ2-2, is NAGVMQNPRHLVRRRGQEARLRCSPMKGHSHVYWYRQLPEEGLKFMVYLQKENIIDESGMPKERFSAEFPKEGPSILRIQQVVRGDSAAYFCASSPPSVAGELFFGEGSRLTVL.

The chain is built from TRBV27 and TRBJ1-5; perhaps TRBD1 as D (5 bases). Between the trimmed V and J ends, which lost 6 bases and 2 bases, there was a span of 17 bases. CDR1 is MNHEY, CDR2 SMNVEV, per germline (reference sequence). The CDR3 runs to 16 residues. The DNA of the CDR3 is TGTGCCAGCAGCCGGCGGGGCAGGAGCCGCAATCAGCCCCAGCATTTT. Translating gives CASSRRGRSRNQPQHF.

V gene TRBV7-9 combines with J gene TRBJ2-1; TRBD2 matches at 9 bases. Germline-derived CDR1 and CDR2 are SEHNR and FQNEAQ (reference sequence). Trimming took 0 bases from V and 6 from J; bases not matched to a gene: 12. This CDR3 is 18 amino acids long. Written as DNA, the CDR3 is TGTGCCAGCAGCTTAGCGCGCGGGGGGGCCCTCTTACGCAATGAGCAGTTCTTC. Translated, it gives CASSLARGGALLRNEQFF.

This chain uses TRBV5-8 with TRBJ2-5, with D uncertain. Germline CDR1 and CDR2: SGHTS and YDEGEE. V lost 4 bases, J lost 5 bases, and 9 bases lay in between. This CDR3 has 12 residues. CDR3 in DNA: TGTGCCAGCAGCCGTATGAGGGAGACCCAGTACTTC. Its protein product is CASSRMRETQYF.

V usage is TRBV5-4 and J usage is TRBJ2-1; the D gene is possibly TRBD1 (6 bases). V shed 2 bases and J shed 5 bases, with 14 bases lying between them. Germline V lookup: CDR1 SGHNT, CDR2 YYREEE (reference sequence). The CDR3 totals 15 residues. The CDR3 DNA reads TGTGCCAGCAGCTTAGGCCACGGGACAAACAATGAGCAGTTCTTC. Translating it yields CASSLGHGTNNEQFF.

The chain has TRBV6-5 and TRBJ2-2; possibly TRBD1 for D (7 bases). With 3 bases removed from V and 6 bases from J, the gap between germline ends came to 11 bases. The CDR3 covers 14 residues. Per the germline V gene, CDR1 is MNHEY and CDR2 is SVGAGI. In DNA form, the CDR3 reads TGTGCCAGCAGTTATCAGGGGGGCCCCGGGGAGCTGTTTTTT. This encodes CASSYQGGPGELFF.